This T cell receptor beta chain was observed in a study of response to subunit inactivated influenza vaccine. General study points: The authors put forward the suggestion that each seasonal influenza vaccination may bring in only a limited number of new T cells.

TCRdb ran MiXCR on the RT-PCR reads and lists one entry per CDR3 protein. The table has roughly 700,000 distinct CDR3 sequences, approximately 15% seen once. The length of the CDR3 is 14 residues. V was trimmed by 3 bases and J by 2 bases, leaving 9 bases between them. The germline gives CDR1 WNHNN, CDR2 SYGVQD (reference sequence). The sample holds a few counts of this clonotype. The antigen is unknown. This sample comprised PBMCs from blood, obtained about 14 days before vaccination. The receptor was derived from a man aged 50 to 60 who received an inactivated influenza vaccine. The rearrangement uses TRBV10-1 and TRBJ2-3; D may be TRBD2 (6 bases). CDR3 region: CASSDTGVTDTQYF. CDR3 nucleotide sequence: TGCGCCAGCAGTGATACGGGGGTCACAGATACGCAGTATTTT.